Shown below are 27 T cell receptor beta chains from a single sample sequenced in a study of shared clonotypes between healthy human individuals. Only CD45RO-negative cells positively selected for CCR7 counted as naive CD8 cells, so terminally differentiated effector memory CD45RA+ cells were excluded. Here immunoSEQ multiplex PCR was the method, and the copy in TCRdb shows in-frame clones only, minus some. The sample has around 550,000 clones, around 96% seen once; the top ten hold around 0.11%. Sequenced: naive CD8+ T cells sorted from blood. These receptors came from a woman in her 30s in good health.

The chain has TRBV4-1 and TRBJ1-2; D unresolved. Trimming stripped 1 base from V and 0 bases from J, with 18 bases between. The CDR3 has 18 residues. Germline V lookup: CDR1 MGHRA, CDR2 YSYEKL. CDR3 sequence (DNA): TGCGCCAGCAGCCAAGGTTGGTTCGTAGGCCCTTCTAACTATGGCTACACCTTC. Its translation is CASSQGWFVGPSNYGYTF.

The chain recombines TRBV9 with TRBJ2-5; TRBD2 matches at 10 bases. This CDR3 spans 16 amino acids. V trimming: 3 bases; J trimming: 3 bases; junction bases outside the gene matches: 8. CDR1 is SGDLS, CDR2 YYNGEE, per germline. The CDR3 region is CASSALSGRAEETQYF. The DNA for the CDR3 is TGTGCCAGCAGCGCTTTGAGCGGGAGGGCCGAAGAGACCCAGTACTTC.

The gene calls are TRBV28 and TRBJ1-5; 10 bases line up with TRBD1. Per germline, CDR1 MDHEN and CDR2 SYDVKM. This CDR3 spans 15 amino acids. The V segment lost 4 bases and the J segment 7 bases; nucleotides outside the gene matches: 7. CDR3 amino acids: CASSSTGGASQPQHF. The CDR3 nucleotides read TGTGCCAGCAGTTCGACAGGGGGCGCGAGCCAGCCCCAGCATTTT.

The gene calls are TRBV4-1 and TRBJ2-4; weak D call: TRBD1 (6 bases). The CDR3 covers 16 residues. In germline, CDR1 is MGHRA, CDR2 YSYEKL. V was pared by 3 bases and J by 3 bases, with 15 bases between. The CDR3 DNA reads as TGCGCCAGCAGCCACGCCAGGGGAAAGGGCAAAAACATTCAGTACTTC. Translated, it gives CASSHARGKGKNIQYF.

The gene calls are TRBV7-9 and TRBJ2-7, with D uncertain. The CDR3 is made up of 14 amino acids. Germline V CDR1 and CDR2: SEHNR, FQNEAQ (reference sequence). Trimming removed 2 bases at V and 3 bases at J, with 11 bases between. CDR3 loop: CASSLIPADYEQYF. The CDR3 region has the DNA TGTGCCAGCAGCTTAATTCCAGCAGACTACGAGCAGTACTTC.

The chain is built from TRBV7-8 and TRBJ2-7, with 7 bases matching TRBD2. Trimming at V came to 1 base and at J to 5 bases, leaving 2 bases not matched to a gene. Germline values: CDR1 SGHVS, CDR2 FQNEAQ. The CDR3 loop spans 13 amino acids. The CDR3 DNA sequence: TGTGCCAGCAGCTTAGGCAGCGGGGACGAGCAGTACTTC. Translated, it gives CASSLGSGDEQYF.

This chain links TRBV7-9 with TRBJ1-2; unclear D gene. CDR3 length: 14 residues. The V gene lost 5 bases and the J gene lost 8 bases, with 18 bases spanning the gap. Germline V gene sequence: CDR1 SEHNR, CDR2 FQNEAQ (reference sequence). The CDR3 DNA sequence: TGTGCCAGCAGCCCGGAGGAGGGCCCATGGGGCTACACCTTC. Translation: CASSPEEGPWGYTF.

V usage is TRBV27 and J usage is TRBJ2-7; weak D call: TRBD2 (6 bases). CDR3 length: 16 residues. Germline V gene sequence: CDR1 MNHEY, CDR2 SMNVEV (reference sequence). V gave up 6 bases and J gave up 1 base, with 19 bases separating them. The CDR3 bases are TGTGCCAGCAGCCCCCGTCGCAGGGACTTTTCCTACGAGCAGTACTTC. It is translated as CASSPRRRDFSYEQYF.

The CDR3 DNA is TGCGCCAGCAGCCCTGAGAGGAGCCTAACCGGGGAGCTGTTTTTT. Protein sequence: CASSPERSLTGELFF. V usage is TRBV4-1 and J usage is TRBJ2-2; D unresolved. In germline, CDR1 is MGHRA, CDR2 YSYEKL. Trimming cost V 4 bases and J 5 bases, with 14 bases left between them. The CDR3 spans 15 residues.

J is TRBJ2-7 and V is TRBV5-8; TRBD1 is a possible D gene (5 bases). CDR3 length: 12 residues. Germline V lookup: CDR1 SGHTS, CDR2 YDEGEE. The V end was cut by 2 bases, the J end by 12 bases, with 15 bases between. In DNA, the CDR3 is TGTGCCAGCAGCTTCCAGGGTCGGGCCCCGTACTTC. This translates into CASSFQGRAPYF.

The rearrangement joins TRBV5-6 to TRBJ1-3; D is unclear. Per the germline V gene, CDR1 is SGHDT and CDR2 is YYEEEE. The V end lost 4 bases, the J end lost 0 bases, and 8 bases lay between the germline ends. CDR3 length equals 14 residues. CDR3 loop: CASSLASSGNTIYF. As DNA, the CDR3 is TGTGCCAGCAGCCTGGCGTCCTCTGGAAACACCATATATTTT.

The chain links TRBV4-1 to TRBJ2-3; TRBD2 might be the D (6 bases). The CDR3 has 18 residues. CDR1 is MGHRA, CDR2 YSYEKL, per germline. V lost 1 base and J lost 0, with 17 bases in between. The CDR3 DNA sequence: TGCGCCAGCAGCCAAGTGCTAGGGAGGAGTAAGAGCACAGATACGCAGTATTTT. It codes for CASSQVLGRSKSTDTQYF.

V and J are TRBV9 and TRBJ1-5, with 8 positions matching TRBD1. Looked up from germline, CDR1 is SGDLS and CDR2 is YYNGEE. This CDR3 has 14 residues. J lost 4 bases, V lost 3 bases, and 3 bases had no gene match. The CDR3 loop reads CASSGTGQNQPQHF. CDR3 sequence (DNA): TGTGCCAGCAGCGGGACAGGGCAAAATCAGCCCCAGCATTTT.

V usage is TRBV28 and J usage is TRBJ1-1; D not certain. Germline V gene lookup returns CDR1 MDHEN and CDR2 SYDVKM. CDR3 length equals 14 residues. Trimming left V 7 bases short and J 2 bases short, with 14 bases between. CDR3 coding DNA: TGTGCCAGCACACCCCTCCGGGAAAACACTGAAGCTTTCTTT. Protein sequence: CASTPLRENTEAFF.

V and J are TRBV28 and TRBJ1-1, with unresolved D. The CDR3 totals 14 residues. Trimming removed 8 bases from V and 4 bases from J, with 17 bases in between. Germline V gives CDR1 MDHEN, CDR2 SYDVKM. Here the CDR3 reads CASALTRPPTEAFF. The CDR3 nucleotides read TGTGCCAGCGCCCTGACAAGGCCCCCCACTGAAGCTTTCTTT.

The chain recombines TRBV5-4 with TRBJ2-1; 7 bases are a match to TRBD2. The CDR3 spans 16 residues. Trimming at V came to 4 bases and at J to 4 bases, leaving 11 bases not matched to a gene. The germline CDR1 and CDR2 sequences are SGHNT and YYREEE (reference sequence). DNA of the CDR3: TGTGCCAGCAGCCCTACTAGCGCACAACTTTACAATGAGCAGTTCTTC. Its translation is CASSPTSAQLYNEQFF.

The V and J genes are TRBV20-1 and TRBJ2-5; D is unclear. Germline CDR1 reads DFQATT; CDR2 reads SNEGSKA (reference sequence). Trimming removed 5 bases from V and 5 bases from J, with 6 bases in between. The CDR3 runs 10 residues. The CDR3 DNA reads TGCAGTGCTCTGGATGAGACCCAGTACTTC. This gives the protein CSALDETQYF.

The chain combines TRBV28 with TRBJ2-5, with D hard to call. The V and J ends lost 8 bases and 5 bases respectively, with 18 bases between them. This CDR3 is 14 amino acids long. Looked up from germline, CDR1 is MDHEN and CDR2 is SYDVKM. CDR3 DNA: TGTGCCAGCCTTACGCACAGACGAGATGAGACCCAGTACTTC. This codes for CASLTHRRDETQYF.

In this sample, this clone turned up once. The gene calls are TRBV13 and TRBJ2-7, with D tentatively TRBD1 (6 bases). There are 17 residues in the CDR3. Germline CDR1 and CDR2: PRHDT and FYEKMQ (reference sequence). Trimming cost V 2 bases and J 2 bases, with 19 bases left between them. The CDR3 nucleotides are TGTGCCAGCAGCTTATACAGGGATAGCGATGCCCCCTACGAGCAGTACTTC. It is translated as CASSLYRDSDAPYEQYF.

The chain recombines TRBV6-5 with TRBJ2-5, with D perhaps matching TRBD2 (5 bases). This CDR3 has 15 residues. With 0 bases removed from V and 5 bases from J, the gap between germline ends came to 13 bases. In germline, CDR1 is MNHEY, CDR2 SVGAGI. The CDR3 DNA sequence: TGTGCCAGCAGTTACTCTGGCAGCGGTTTCGAGACCCAGTACTTC. Translated, it gives CASSYSGSGFETQYF.

The rearrangement uses TRBV5-8 and TRBJ2-7; TRBD2 might be the D (6 bases). The V gene's germline CDR1 is SGHTS and CDR2 YDEGEE. V was trimmed by 3 bases and J by 3 bases, leaving 16 bases between them. The CDR3 length is 15 residues. The CDR3 sequence is CASSSQGLGYYEQYF. In DNA, the CDR3 is TGTGCCAGCAGCTCCCAGGGACTTGGATACTACGAGCAGTACTTC.

The V call is TRBV19, the J call TRBJ2-7; 9 bases match TRBD1. This CDR3 has 14 residues. The V gene's germline CDR1 is LNHDA and CDR2 SQIVND (reference sequence). V shed 7 bases, J shed 2 bases, and the junction held 6 bases outside the gene matches. The CDR3 sequence: CASTPGTGPYEQYF. CDR3 coding DNA: TGTGCCAGTACCCCCGGGACAGGGCCCTACGAGCAGTACTTC. Looking up the rest from reference TRBV19 and TRBJ2-7 gives the full variable domain: DGGITQSPKYLFRKEGQNVTLSCEQNLNHDAMYWYRQDPGQGLRLIYYSQIVNDFQKGDIAEGYSVSREKKESFPLTVTSAQKNPTAFYLCASTPGTGPYEQYFGPGTRLTVT.

The chain joins TRBV25-1 to TRBJ1-2; the D gene is possibly TRBD1 (6 bases). The ends were cut back, 2 bases at V and 4 bases at J, with 11 bases in the middle. The germline gives CDR1 MGHDK, CDR2 SYGVNS. This CDR3 has 14 amino acids. CDR3: CASSEGGAGYGYTF. CDR3 nucleotide sequence: TGTGCCAGCAGTGAAGGGGGGGCGGGCTATGGCTACACCTTC.

The chain recombines TRBV7-9 with TRBJ2-5; the D gene is possibly TRBD1 (6 bases). The J call is doubtful: the DNA matches TRBJ2-7 better. CDR1 is SEHNR, CDR2 FQNEAQ, per germline (reference sequence). CDR3 length: 12 amino acids. The CDR3 sequence: CASRRDIYEQYF. CDR3 DNA sequence: TGTGCCAGCAGACGGGACATATACGAGCAGTACTTC.

This chain's CDR3 is CASDMNTEAFF. CDR3 nucleotides: TGTGCCAGCGACATGAACACTGAAGCTTTCTTT. V and J are TRBV2 and TRBJ1-1; D gene uncertain. This CDR3 is built from 11 residues. The V gene's germline CDR1 is SNHLY and CDR2 FYNNEI. V was shortened by 8 bases and J by 0 bases, with 4 bases between the two germline ends.

This chain links TRBV6-1 with TRBJ2-7, with TRBD2 matching 9 bases. Germline V gene data show CDR1 as MNHNS and CDR2 as SASEGT. V lost 1 base to trimming and J lost 7 bases; unmatched junction nucleotides: 8. The CDR3 covers 15 residues. The chain's CDR3 is CASSEGTSDRVEQYF. CDR3 coding DNA: TGTGCCAGCAGTGAAGGGACTAGCGACCGAGTTGAGCAGTACTTC.

The chain recombines TRBV5-1 with TRBJ2-1, with unresolved D. Germline CDR1 reads SGHRS; CDR2 reads YFSETQ. The V and J ends lost 3 bases and 8 bases respectively, with 9 bases between them. The CDR3 runs to 12 residues. CDR3 coding DNA: TGCGCCAGCAGCTCCCCTCGAGATGAGCAGTTCTTC. Residues: CASSSPRDEQFF. Supplemented by reference TRBV5-1 and TRBJ2-1, the full variable domain reads KAGVTQTPRYLIKTRGQQVTLSCSPISGHRSVSWYQQTPGQGLQFLFEYFSETQRNKGNFPGRFSGRQFSNSRSEMNVSTLELGDSALYLCASSSPRDEQFFGPGTRLTVL.